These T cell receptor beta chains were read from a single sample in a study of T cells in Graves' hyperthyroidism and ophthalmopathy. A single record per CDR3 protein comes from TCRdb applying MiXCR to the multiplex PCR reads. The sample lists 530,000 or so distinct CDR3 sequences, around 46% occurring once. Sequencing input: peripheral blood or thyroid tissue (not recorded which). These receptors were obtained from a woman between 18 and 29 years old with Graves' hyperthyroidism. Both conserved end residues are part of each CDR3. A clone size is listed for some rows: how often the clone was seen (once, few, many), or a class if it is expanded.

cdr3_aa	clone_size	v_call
CASSSQGGALEQYF	many	TRBV7-9
CASSFGSHNEQFF	NA	TRBV7-2
CASSPGDGGSFNEQYF	NA	TRBV4-1
CASKAGANSPLHF	NA	TRBV2
CASSLEAESYEQYF	many	TRBV7-8
CSAAGRWRSNTEAFF	many	TRBV20-1
CAISVEGIWESPLHF	NA	TRBV10-3
CASSKGQGGTQPQHF	many	TRBV2
CASSEINSPLHF	many	TRBV4-1
CASSLRGLSLNTEAFF	many	TRBV7-9
CASTAPTGFGGNTIYF	many	TRBV19